The 23 T cell receptor beta chains below all came from one sample that was sequenced in a study. Using its own MiXCR run on the RT-PCR reads, TCRdb lists one record per CDR3 protein. The sample lists hundreds of thousands of distinct CDR3 sequences, about 14% occurring once. The sample comprised memory CD4+ T cells from blood. The source is a female donor in good health, serving as a healthy control.

This clonotype was seen only a few times. The chain has TRBV30 and TRBJ1-5; possibly TRBD1 for D (6 bases). Germline assignment: CDR1 GTSNPN and CDR2 SVGIG (reference sequence). The V gene lost 1 base and the J gene lost 7 bases, with 11 bases spanning the gap. CDR3 length: 13 amino acids. The CDR3 reads CAWSGQQGQPQHF. CDR3 in DNA: TGTGCCTGGAGTGGGCAACAGGGACAGCCCCAGCATTTT. The full variable domain, in which reference TRBV30 and TRBJ1-5 provide the parts outside the CDR3, is SQTIHQWPATLVQPVGSPLSLECTVEGTSNPNLYWYRQAAGRGLQLLFYSVGIGQISSEVPQNLSASRPQDRQFILSSKKLLLSDSGFYLCAWSGQQGQPQHFGDGTRLSIL.

The chain recombines TRBV4-1 with TRBJ1-4; D uncertain. The V gene lost 2 bases and the J gene lost 7 bases, with 5 bases spanning the gap. The germline V gene has CDR1 MGHRA and CDR2 YSYEKL. CDR3 length: 12 residues. The CDR3 here is CASSQLGEKLFF. The CDR3 DNA follows: TGCGCCAGCAGCCAACTCGGTGAAAAACTGTTTTTT.

This clonotype has only a few counts. The chain uses TRBV18 and TRBJ1-2; D not resolved. The CDR3 totals 16 residues. Germline CDR1 KGHSH, CDR2 LQKENI. The germline V and J ends were trimmed by 3 bases and 3 bases, with 17 bases remaining between them. CDR3 sequence (DNA): TGTGCCAGCTCACCCAGTATCCCCCGGGTGGACTATGGCTACACCTTC. Translation: CASSPSIPRVDYGYTF.

This clonotype was found a few times. The V call is TRBV20-1, the J call TRBJ1-5; D unclear. CDR1 is DFQATT and CDR2 is SNEGSKA in the germline V gene (reference sequence). The ends were cut back, 2 bases at V and 6 bases at J, with 17 bases in the middle. The CDR3 covers 15 residues. The CDR3 loop is CSARINQRVTQPQHF. DNA for the CDR3: TGCAGTGCTAGAATCAACCAGAGGGTAACTCAGCCCCAGCATTTT.

This clonotype came up many times. The J gene is TRBJ1-3, the V gene TRBV20-1; maybe TRBD1 (5 bases). The CDR3 spans 14 residues. Germline V gene lookup returns CDR1 DFQATT and CDR2 SNEGSKA (reference sequence). Trimming stripped 6 bases from V and 2 bases from J, with 14 bases between. CDR3 protein: CSAPRGATGNTIYF. CDR3 bases: TGCAGTGCCCCACGGGGCGCGACTGGAAACACCATATATTTT.

This clonotype was detected many times. The chain joins TRBV29-1 to TRBJ1-2; D call uncertain. This CDR3 spans 12 amino acids. Germline CDR1 SQVTM, CDR2 ANQGSEA. Deletions cut 6 bases from V and 5 bases from J, with 13 bases between. CDR3 nucleotides: TGCAGCGTCGTAGACGGTTCATATGGCTACACCTTC. Its protein is CSVVDGSYGYTF.

V usage is TRBV7-2 and J usage is TRBJ1-5, with 8 positions matching TRBD1. V lost 4 bases, J lost 9 bases, and 14 bases stayed unmatched. Germline CDR1 SGHTA, CDR2 FQGNSA. The CDR3 loop spans 16 amino acids. CDR3 in DNA: TGTGCCAGCAGCTCACTGACAGGGGTGGCGGGCTGGCCCCAGCATTTT. Residues: CASSSLTGVAGWPQHF.

The sample holds a few counts of this clonotype. The chain couples TRBV2 to TRBJ1-5; D gene uncertain. Per germline, CDR1 SNHLY and CDR2 FYNNEI. This CDR3 has 12 residues. V was shortened by 3 bases and J by 6 bases, with 6 bases between the two germline ends. The chain's CDR3 is CASSDWGQPQHF. The CDR3 DNA reads TGTGCCAGCAGTGACTGGGGTCAGCCCCAGCATTTT.

The J gene is TRBJ2-1, the V gene TRBV6-2 or TRBV6-3; D possibly matches TRBD1 or TRBD2 (5 bases each). The germline V gene encodes CDR1 MNHEY and CDR2 SVGEGT. V lost 7 bases and J lost 7, with 20 bases in between. This CDR3 has 15 amino acids. CDR3 sequence reads: CASIGTTRRVNEQFF. CDR3 DNA sequence: TGTGCCAGCATTGGGACCACAAGACGAGTGAATGAGCAGTTCTTC.

This clonotype has ten or more counts. The chain is built from TRBV24-1 and TRBJ2-3; 7 bases are a match to TRBD1. Germline V CDR1 and CDR2: KGHDR, SFDVKD. This CDR3 is 14 amino acids long. The V and J ends lost 8 bases and 0 bases, in that order; junction bases with no gene match: 4. The CDR3 DNA is TGTGCCACCAAGGGACAGACGAGCACAGATACGCAGTATTTT. Translating it yields CATKGQTSTDTQYF.

J is TRBJ1-1 and V is TRBV5-5; D not certain. The CDR3 totals 15 residues. Germline V gene sequence: CDR1 SGHKS, CDR2 YYEKEE (reference sequence). The V end lost 0 bases, the J end lost 0 bases, and 9 bases lay between the germline ends. The CDR3 DNA reads as TGTGCCAGCAGCTTGGCCGCTCAGCTGAACACTGAAGCTTTCTTT. Residues: CASSLAAQLNTEAFF.

This clonotype was detected ten times or more. This chain uses TRBV4-3 with TRBJ2-2; 8 positions agree with TRBD1. V lost 0 bases and J lost 2; bases outside the gene matches: 2. The CDR3 extends over 16 amino acids. The germline CDR1 and CDR2 sequences are LGHNA and YSLEER. CDR3 in amino acids: CASSQDRGLNTGELFF. The CDR3 DNA is TGCGCCAGCAGCCAAGACAGGGGGCTTAACACCGGGGAGCTGTTTTTT.

There are many counts of this clonotype. J is TRBJ1-5 and V is TRBV7-2; 7 nucleotides match TRBD1. With 1 base clipped from V and 6 bases from J, the junction kept 9 bases outside the gene matches. The CDR3 length is 16 residues. Germline V lookup: CDR1 SGHTA, CDR2 FQGNSA. For the CDR3, the DNA is TGTGCCAGCAGCTTAGTTGGAGGGAGACAGGGTCAGCCCCAGCATTTT. Its translation: CASSLVGGRQGQPQHF.

The rearrangement uses TRBV4-2 and TRBJ1-5, with D uncertain. CDR1 is LGHNA and CDR2 is YNFKEQ in the germline V gene. V lost 0 bases, J lost 3 bases, and 12 bases lay in between. CDR3 length equals 16 residues. CDR3 in DNA: TGTGCCAGCAGCCAAGATTTGGGCAGAGACAATCAGCCCCAGCATTTT. This encodes CASSQDLGRDNQPQHF.

The sample holds a few counts of this clonotype. The genes are TRBV2 and TRBJ2-3, with no clear D. Germline values: CDR1 SNHLY, CDR2 FYNNEI. Trimming removed 4 bases from V and 0 bases from J, with 8 bases in between. The CDR3 has 14 residues. The CDR3 sequence is CASSANPSTDTQYF. In nucleotides, the CDR3 is TGTGCCAGCAGTGCTAACCCTAGCACAGATACGCAGTATTTT.

The V gene is TRBV20-1, the J gene TRBJ2-3, with TRBD1 matching over 8 bases. V was pared by 3 bases and J by 5 bases, with 10 bases of the junction left unmatched. The V gene's germline CDR1 is DFQATT and CDR2 SNEGSKA (reference sequence). CDR3 length: 15 amino acids. CDR3 nucleotides: TGCAGTGCTAGGGAAGGGCAGGGGGCCTTAGATACGCAGTATTTT. It is translated as CSAREGQGALDTQYF.

This clonotype was observed a few times. CDR3 sequence (DNA): TGTGCCAGCAGTTTAGCCTATGGACTCAACAATGAGCAGTTCTTC. It yields the protein CASSLAYGLNNEQFF. The genes are TRBV12-3 or TRBV12-4 and TRBJ2-1, with D maybe TRBD2 (5 bases). The CDR3 is made up of 15 amino acids. Trimming left V 0 bases short and J 5 bases short, with 11 bases between.

The chain links TRBV11-2 to TRBJ2-1; D call uncertain. Trimming removed 0 bases at V and 7 bases at J, with 13 bases between. From germline, CDR1 is SGHAT and CDR2 FQNNGV. CDR3 length equals 15 residues. CDR3 region: CASSLESLGINEQFF. In DNA form, the CDR3 reads TGTGCCAGCAGCTTAGAGTCGTTGGGGATTAATGAGCAGTTCTTC.

In its sample, this clonotype was seen many times. The chain recombines TRBV30 with TRBJ2-3; D is perhaps TRBD1 or TRBD2 (5 bases each). There are 14 residues in the CDR3. CDR1 GTSNPN and CDR2 SVGIG come from the germline V gene (reference sequence). V lost 0 bases, J lost 0 bases, and 7 bases lay in between. The CDR3 nucleotides are TGTGCCTGGAGTGTAGGGGACAGCACAGATACGCAGTATTTT. Translated, it gives CAWSVGDSTDTQYF.

V is TRBV20-1 and J is TRBJ2-1; D gene ambiguous. CDR3 length: 12 residues. In germline, CDR1 is DFQATT, CDR2 SNEGSKA (reference sequence). V lost 7 bases, J lost 1 base, and 8 bases lay in between. The CDR3 DNA reads as TGCAGTGTTGGGCAGTCCTACAATGAGCAGTTCTTC. Its translation: CSVGQSYNEQFF.

The chain links TRBV12-3 or TRBV12-4 to TRBJ1-3, with D unclear. V was clipped by 8 bases and J by 4 bases, with 18 bases between them. The length of the CDR3 is 15 residues. Here the CDR3 DNA reads TGTGCCAGCGGGGAGAGGTGGGCTGCGGGAAACACCATATATTTT. Its translation: CASGERWAAGNTIYF.

This clonotype was recorded at least ten times. The genes are TRBV6-5 and TRBJ2-3; D unresolved. Germline V gene lookup returns CDR1 MNHEY and CDR2 SVGAGI. The CDR3 runs to 13 residues. V lost 5 bases and J lost 7, with 13 bases in between. The CDR3 coding sequence is TGTGCCAGCAGTCCCCCGGGCGGCCATACGCAGTATTTT. Its protein is CASSPPGGHTQYF.

This clonotype was picked up a small number of times. The chain employs TRBV28 and TRBJ2-7; 8 nucleotides line up with TRBD1. Germline-derived CDR1 and CDR2 are MDHEN and SYDVKM. The CDR3 runs to 15 residues. After removal of 8 bases from V and 2 bases from J, the junction contained 11 bases not matched to a gene. The DNA for the CDR3 is TGTGCCAGCCTCCCTCCGGACAGGGCCACCTACGAGCAGTACTTC. Translation: CASLPPDRATYEQYF.